These 20 T cell receptor beta chains originate from one sample sequenced in a study of shared clonotypes between healthy human individuals (dated by TCRdb to the early 2020s). The library was obtained by the immunoSEQ multiplex PCR assay. As stored in TCRdb, this immuneACCESS dataset retains in-frame rearrangements with V and J assigned. A fraction of the clones does not appear; measured against another copy, unresolved V genes explain less than half of the discrepancy, and the remainder lacks a known reason. The sample data list roughly 500,000 clones, and around 75% of these were observed just once. Over 10% of the sample is held by the ten biggest clonotypes. The specimen sequenced was PBMCs. These receptors were taken from a woman aged 40 to 50 in good health. Some clones in this sample may be carry-over from other donors' samples.

The CDR3 is CAWSVPPVSGFNEKLFF. The DNA for the CDR3 is TGTGCCTGGAGTGTACCTCCAGTGTCAGGGTTTAATGAAAAACTGTTTTTT. The V call is TRBV30, the J call TRBJ1-4; possibly TRBD1 for D (5 bases). CDR3 size: 17 residues. Germline V CDR1 and CDR2: GTSNPN, SVGIG (reference sequence). Trimming pared 0 bases from V and 4 bases from J, leaving 18 bases between.

The rearrangement uses TRBV4-1 and TRBJ1-1; TRBD1 agrees at 8 bases. The CDR3 sequence is 15 residues long. Germline-derived CDR1 and CDR2 are MGHRA and YSYEKL. Germline trimming cut 4 bases from V and 2 bases from J; bases unmatched to any gene: 6. The CDR3 nucleotides are TGCGCCAGCAGCCTGGGGACAGGATTTAACACTGAAGCTTTCTTT. It translates to CASSLGTGFNTEAFF.

The J gene is TRBJ2-5, the V gene TRBV27, with D unclear. The V and J ends lost 3 bases and 2 bases respectively, with 13 bases between them. Germline V gene data show CDR1 as MNHEY and CDR2 as SMNVEV (reference sequence). This CDR3 contains 15 residues. The CDR3 DNA reads as TGTGCCAGCAGTTTCCGGAGAGCTTCTCAAGAGACCCAGTACTTC. It translates to CASSFRRASQETQYF.

V gene TRBV30 combines with J gene TRBJ2-6; no definite D call. This CDR3 comprises 13 residues. Germline V CDR1 and CDR2: GTSNPN, SVGIG (reference sequence). Trimming left V 5 bases short and J 4 bases short, with 9 bases between. The CDR3 here is CAWGWVGANVLTF. CDR3 bases: TGTGCCTGGGGTTGGGTCGGGGCCAACGTCCTGACTTTC.

V usage is TRBV10-3 and J usage is TRBJ1-5; D unclear. Per germline, CDR1 ENHRY and CDR2 SYGVKD. The length of the CDR3 is 17 residues. V was clipped by 4 bases and J by 7 bases, with 23 bases between them. The CDR3 reads CAISASGIGWSRQPQHF. In DNA, the CDR3 is TGTGCCATCAGTGCTTCGGGGATCGGGTGGAGCAGGCAGCCCCAGCATTTT.

The J gene is TRBJ1-2, the V gene TRBV4-2; TRBD1 aligns across 8 bases. V trimming: 4 bases; J trimming: 1 base; junction bases outside the gene matches: 5. The CDR3 is 15 residues long. Per the germline V gene, CDR1 is LGHNA and CDR2 is YNFKEQ. CDR3 DNA: TGTGCCAGCAGCCCCTTGGACAGGGTTAACTATGGCTACACCTTC. Protein product: CASSPLDRVNYGYTF.

Details on this clone: It may be a read error: a sequence one base away is much more abundant. CDR3 amino acids: CASSHNSSNEKLFF. The CDR3 DNA follows: TGCGCCAGCAGCCACAACAGTTCTAATGAAAAACTGTTTTTT. The V and J genes are TRBV4-3 and TRBJ1-4; D unclear. The V and J ends lost 3 bases and 3 bases respectively, with 8 bases between them. Germline V lookup: CDR1 LGHNA, CDR2 YSLEER. The CDR3 consists of 14 residues.

A few counts support this clone. This sequence joins TRBV5-1 and TRBJ1-6; possibly TRBD1 for D (6 bases). This CDR3 region has 15 residues. The V gene's germline CDR1 is SGHRS and CDR2 YFSETQ. Trimming took off 0 bases at V and 10 bases at J, with 14 bases between the two ends. CDR3 DNA sequence: TGCGCCAGCAGCTTGGTTGGGGGGCTCGAGTCACCCCTCCACTTT. It yields the protein CASSLVGGLESPLHF.

This clone was seen a single time. The J gene is TRBJ2-3, the V gene TRBV9; 7 bases fit TRBD2. Germline V gives CDR1 SGDLS, CDR2 YYNGEE. V shed 5 bases, J shed 0 bases, and the junction held 6 bases outside the gene matches. This CDR3 region has 15 residues. The CDR3 bases are TGTGCCAGCAGTCCCGGGACTAAAAGCACAGATACGCAGTATTTT. Translating it yields CASSPGTKSTDTQYF.

V and J are TRBV29-1 and TRBJ1-1, with D possibly TRBD1 on 5 matching bases. The ends were cut back, 6 bases at V and 1 base at J, with 9 bases in the middle. The CDR3 loop spans 12 amino acids. Germline V lookup: CDR1 SQVTM, CDR2 ANQGSEA. CDR3 sequence: CSVGRWNTEAFF. In DNA form, the CDR3 reads TGCAGCGTGGGACGGTGGAACACTGAAGCTTTCTTT.

This clone was found a few times. This chain uses TRBV4-1 with TRBJ2-1, with D perhaps TRBD2 (6 bases). Germline assignment: CDR1 MGHRA and CDR2 YSYEKL. The CDR3 has 13 residues. V was trimmed by 1 base and J by 11 bases, leaving 12 bases between them. Written as DNA, the CDR3 is TGCGCCAGCAGCCAAGCGGAAGCGGGTAAGCAGTTCTTC. Residues: CASSQAEAGKQFF.

The chain uses TRBV9 and TRBJ2-2; 11 bases line up with TRBD2. V was pared by 4 bases and J by 7 bases, with 6 bases of the junction left unmatched. Germline CDR1 SGDLS, CDR2 YYNGEE. The CDR3 spans 15 residues. The CDR3 here is CASSPGGLAVGELFF. The CDR3 nucleotides are TGTGCCAGCAGCCCAGGGGGACTAGCGGTCGGGGAGCTGTTTTTT.

CDR3: CASSHHTGELFF. The CDR3 coding sequence is TGCGCCAGCAGCCACCACACCGGGGAGCTGTTTTTT. The genes are TRBV4-1 and TRBJ2-2; the D is unclear. CDR1 and CDR2 from the germline V gene are MGHRA and YSYEKL. This CDR3 is 12 amino acids long. V lost 3 bases and J lost 3, with 2 bases in between.

J is TRBJ1-1 and V is TRBV7-2; the D is unclear. Germline V gene lookup returns CDR1 SGHTA and CDR2 FQGNSA. This CDR3 has 12 amino acids. Trimming took off 2 bases at V and 7 bases at J, with 8 bases between the two ends. CDR3 sequence: CASSLSGSEAFF. CDR3 DNA sequence: TGTGCCAGCAGCTTAAGCGGCAGTGAAGCTTTCTTT.

This clone came up many times. The chain has TRBV5-4 and TRBJ2-1, with D perhaps assigned TRBD1 or TRBD2 (6 bases each). CDR3 length: 16 residues. Trimming left V 4 bases short and J 0 bases short, with 14 bases between. Looked up from germline, CDR1 is SGHNT and CDR2 is YYREEE (reference sequence). CDR3 in DNA: TGTGCCAGCAGCCTGGGGGGCACGAGCTCCTACAATGAGCAGTTCTTC. Residues: CASSLGGTSSYNEQFF.

A few counts support this clone. At one of its ends the junction is not consistent with the germline gene, which may arise from a read error. V is TRBV7-7 and J is TRBJ2-3; 14 positions match TRBD2. The CDR3 covers 16 residues. CDR1 and CDR2 from the germline V gene are SSHAT and FNYEAQ (reference sequence). As DNA, the CDR3 is TGTGCTAGCAGCGCGGGACTAGCGGGGGGCACAGATACGCAGTATTTT. Its protein product is CASSAGLAGGTDTQYF. Based on the CDR3 plus reference TRBV7-7 and TRBJ2-3, the full variable domain is GAGVSQSPRYKVTKRGQDVTLRCDPISSHATLYWYQQALGQGPEFLTYFNYEAQPDKSGLPSDRFSAERPEGSISTLTIQRTEQRDSAMYRCASSAGLAGGTDTQYFGPGTRLTVL.

The genes are TRBV27 and TRBJ2-3; D remains ambiguous. V lost 6 bases to trimming and J lost 2 bases, with 6 bases between them. The V gene's germline CDR1 is MNHEY and CDR2 SMNVEV (reference sequence). This CDR3 is 12 amino acids long. CDR3 in amino acids: CASRSHTDTQYF. The DNA of the CDR3 is TGTGCCAGCAGATCGCACACAGATACGCAGTATTTT.

The gene calls are TRBV5-1 and TRBJ1-2; perhaps TRBD1 as D (6 bases). V lost 4 bases and J lost 0, with 16 bases in between. Germline lookup yields CDR1 SGHRS and CDR2 YFSETQ. The CDR3 is 16 amino acids. The CDR3 here is CASSPGGSSSNYGYTF. The CDR3 bases are TGCGCCAGCAGCCCGGGGGGCAGTTCTTCTAACTATGGCTACACCTTC.

This chain uses TRBV5-6 with TRBJ2-2, with D unresolved. The CDR3 spans 14 residues. Trimming took 4 bases from V and 4 from J, leaving 11 bases between them. The germline V gene has CDR1 SGHDT and CDR2 YYEEEE. Written as DNA, the CDR3 is TGTGCCAGCAGCAGAACAGTTGCCACCGGGGAGCTGTTTTTT. It yields the protein CASSRTVATGELFF.

To note about this clone: A much larger clone is a single base away; this may be a read error. Other DNA sequences in the sample encode the same CDR3. The genes are TRBV30 and TRBJ2-7; TRBD1 is a possible D gene (6 bases). This CDR3 comprises 15 residues. Per the germline V gene, CDR1 is GTSNPN and CDR2 is SVGIG (reference sequence). The CDR3 DNA reads TGCGCCTGGAGCCAAGGACAGCGCCGGTTATACGAGCAGTACTTC. It specifies CAWSQGQRRLYEQYF.